The clone carrying this TCR beta chain was counted between two and nine times. These data are taken from a study of regulatory T cells in long-lasting Graves disease. The CDR3 has 14 residues. Trimming left V 4 bases short and J 2 bases short, with 12 bases between. TCR beta libraries were built with iRepertoire HTBI primers and Arm-PCR of CDR3 regions. MiXCR, applied by TCRdb to the multiplex PCR reads, yields one record per CDR3 protein. The data contain approximately 360,000 distinct CDR3 sequences, approximately 10% of them singletons. The time point: newly diagnosed GD, antithyroid drugs for less than 3 months. The TCR library used RNA extracted from PBMCs. These data also formed part of another study, on T cells in Graves' hyperthyroidism and ophthalmopathy.

This TCR derives from a woman aged 18-29 years with Graves disease. This chain uses TRBV12-3 or TRBV12-4 with TRBJ2-7, with D possibly matching TRBD2 (5 bases). The source material was peripheral blood mononuclear cells (PBMCs), sampled at new diagnosis, from a patient treated with antithyroid drugs. The CDR3 nucleotides are TGTGCCAGCAGTTCCCACGGCGGGCCCTACGAGCAGTACTTC. It translates to CASSSHGGPYEQYF.